Detailed here is one TCR beta chain. Its target is not known. Sequencing targeted expressed TCRB transcripts, as all isolated RNA had been reverse transcribed. Assay used: immunoSEQ multiplex PCR; TCRdb lists only in-frame clones, some missing. The sample lists 600,000 or so clones, over 12% occurring once. The data originate from a study of beta chain features in type 1 diabetes. Whole-study results and caveats: The question left open here concerned HLA type influencing TCRB rearrangement. In every one of the four CD4+ subsets, TCRB CDR3s were moderately but significantly shorter in Type 1 diabetes patients.

There are 14 residues in the CDR3. Trimming removed 3 bases from V and 5 bases from J, with 14 bases in between. Germline CDR1 and CDR2: LNHDA and SQIVND (reference sequence). The V gene is TRBV19, the J gene TRBJ2-7; D gene unclear. Material for sequencing was naive CD4+ T cells from blood. The TCR originated in a young man with type 1 diabetes. The CDR3 DNA reads TGTGCCAGTAGTATGGACGGTGGTTTCGACGAGCAGTACTTC. This translates into CASSMDGGFDEQYF.